The clone carrying this TCR beta chain was seen just once. The entry originates in a study of immune evolution from preneoplasia to lung adenocarcinoma. Only in-frame clones appear in the TCRdb table, and some are missing; sequencing was by immunoSEQ multiplex PCR. The data hold roughly 3,000 clones, with 80% to 85% observed a single time. V gave up 3 bases and J gave up 4 bases, with 15 bases separating them. CDR3 size: 15 residues. Germline V CDR1 and CDR2: SGHVS, FNYEAQ. Sequencing used FFPE adjacent normal lung tissue. This TCR came from a person aged 40-50 years with lung adenocarcinoma. This rearrangement joins TRBV7-6 to TRBJ1-2; tentatively, D is TRBD1 (6 bases). For the CDR3, the DNA is TGTGCCAGCAGCTTGGAGGCAGGGGTCTTCTATGGCTACACCTTC. It yields the protein CASSLEAGVFYGYTF. The full variable domain, completed using reference TRBV7-6 and TRBJ1-2, is GAGVSQSPRYKVTKRGQDVALRCDPISGHVSLYWYRQALGQGPEFLTYFNYEAQQDKSGLPNDRFSAERPEGSISTLTIQRTEQRDSAMYRCASSLEAGVFYGYTFGSGTRLTVV.